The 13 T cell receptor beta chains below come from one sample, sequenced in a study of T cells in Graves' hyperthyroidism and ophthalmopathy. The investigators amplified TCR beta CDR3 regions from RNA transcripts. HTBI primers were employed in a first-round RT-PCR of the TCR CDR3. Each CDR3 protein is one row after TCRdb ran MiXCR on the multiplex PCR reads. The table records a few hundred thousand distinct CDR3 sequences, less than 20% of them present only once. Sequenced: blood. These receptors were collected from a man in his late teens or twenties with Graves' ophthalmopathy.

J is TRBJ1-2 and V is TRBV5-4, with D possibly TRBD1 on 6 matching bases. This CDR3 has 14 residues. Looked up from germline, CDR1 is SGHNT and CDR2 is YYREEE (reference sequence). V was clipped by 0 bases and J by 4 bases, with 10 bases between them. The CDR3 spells CASSLAGQSYGYTF. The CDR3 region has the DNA TGTGCCAGCAGCTTGGCAGGACAGAGCTATGGCTACACCTTC.

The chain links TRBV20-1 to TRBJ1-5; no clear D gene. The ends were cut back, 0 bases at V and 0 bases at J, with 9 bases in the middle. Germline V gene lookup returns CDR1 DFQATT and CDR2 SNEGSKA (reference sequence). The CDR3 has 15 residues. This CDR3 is CSARDRPYSNQPQHF. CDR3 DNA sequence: TGCAGTGCTAGAGATCGGCCCTATAGCAATCAGCCCCAGCATTTT.

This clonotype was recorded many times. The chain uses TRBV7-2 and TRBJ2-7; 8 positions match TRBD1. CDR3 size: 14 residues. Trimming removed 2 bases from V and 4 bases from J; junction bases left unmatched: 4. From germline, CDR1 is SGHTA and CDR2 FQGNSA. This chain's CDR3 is CASSLPGGGYEQYF. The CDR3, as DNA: TGTGCCAGCAGCTTACCAGGGGGCGGTTACGAGCAGTACTTC.

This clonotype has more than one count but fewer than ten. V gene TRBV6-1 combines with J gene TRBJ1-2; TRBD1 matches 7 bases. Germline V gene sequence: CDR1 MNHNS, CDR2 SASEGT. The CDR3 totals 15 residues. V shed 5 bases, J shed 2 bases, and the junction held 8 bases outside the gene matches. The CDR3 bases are TGTGCCAGCAGTTATACGACAGGGCTAAACTATGGCTACACCTTC. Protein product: CASSYTTGLNYGYTF.

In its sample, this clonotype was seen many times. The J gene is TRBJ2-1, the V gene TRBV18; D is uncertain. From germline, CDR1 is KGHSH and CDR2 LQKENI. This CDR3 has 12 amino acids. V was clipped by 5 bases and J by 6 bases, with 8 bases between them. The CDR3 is CASSSSGNEQFF. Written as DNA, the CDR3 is TGTGCCAGCTCATCATCCGGCAATGAGCAGTTCTTC.

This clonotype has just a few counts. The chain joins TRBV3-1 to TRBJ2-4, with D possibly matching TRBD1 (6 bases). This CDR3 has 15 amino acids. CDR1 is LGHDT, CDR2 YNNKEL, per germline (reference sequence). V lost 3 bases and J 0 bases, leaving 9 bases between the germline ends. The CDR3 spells CASSHGTPAKNIQYF. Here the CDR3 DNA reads TGTGCCAGCAGCCATGGGACACCAGCCAAAAACATTCAGTACTTC.

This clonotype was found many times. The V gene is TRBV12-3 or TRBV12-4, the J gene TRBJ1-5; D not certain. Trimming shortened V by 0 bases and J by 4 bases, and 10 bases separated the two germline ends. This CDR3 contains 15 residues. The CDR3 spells CASSLASSLNQPQHF. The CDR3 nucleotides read TGTGCCAGCAGTTTAGCGTCTAGCCTAAATCAGCCCCAGCATTTT.

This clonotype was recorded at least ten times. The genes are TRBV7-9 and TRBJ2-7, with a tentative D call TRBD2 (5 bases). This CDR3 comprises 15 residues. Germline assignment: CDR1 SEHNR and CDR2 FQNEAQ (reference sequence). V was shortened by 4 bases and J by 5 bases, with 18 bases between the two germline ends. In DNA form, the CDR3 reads TGTGCCAGCAGCTCCACTAGACCTGGAGGCGACGAGCAGTACTTC. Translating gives CASSSTRPGGDEQYF.

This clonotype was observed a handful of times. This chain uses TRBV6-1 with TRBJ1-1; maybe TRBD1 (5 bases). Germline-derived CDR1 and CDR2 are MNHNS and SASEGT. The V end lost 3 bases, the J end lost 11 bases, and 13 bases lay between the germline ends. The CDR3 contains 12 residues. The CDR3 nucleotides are TGTGCCAGCAGTGAGGGGGGTAACCACGCTTTCTTT. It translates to CASSEGGNHAFF.

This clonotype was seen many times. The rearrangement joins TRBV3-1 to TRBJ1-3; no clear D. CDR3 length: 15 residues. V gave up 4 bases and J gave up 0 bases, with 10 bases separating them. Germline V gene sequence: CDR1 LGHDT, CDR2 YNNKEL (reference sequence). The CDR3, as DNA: TGTGCCAGCAGCCCGCGGACTGGCTCTGGAAACACCATATATTTT. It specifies CASSPRTGSGNTIYF.

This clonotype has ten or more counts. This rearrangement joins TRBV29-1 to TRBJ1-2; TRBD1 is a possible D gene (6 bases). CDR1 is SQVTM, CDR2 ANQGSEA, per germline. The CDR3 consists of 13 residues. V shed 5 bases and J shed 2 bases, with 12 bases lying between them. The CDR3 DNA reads TGCAGCGTTTCAGGGGATCAGAACTATGGCTACACCTTC. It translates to CSVSGDQNYGYTF.

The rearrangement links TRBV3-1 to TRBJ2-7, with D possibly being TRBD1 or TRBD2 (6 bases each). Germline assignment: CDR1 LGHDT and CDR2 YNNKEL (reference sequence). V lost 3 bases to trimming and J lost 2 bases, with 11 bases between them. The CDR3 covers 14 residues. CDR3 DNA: TGTGCCAGCAGCCAGGGGGGCGGCCCCTACGAGCAGTACTTC. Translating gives CASSQGGGPYEQYF.

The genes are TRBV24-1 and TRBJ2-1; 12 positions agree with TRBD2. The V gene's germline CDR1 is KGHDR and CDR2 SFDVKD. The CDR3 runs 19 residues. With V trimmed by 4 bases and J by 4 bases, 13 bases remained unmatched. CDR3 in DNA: TGTGCCACCAGTGAGTGGACTAGCGGGGCCAAAATAAGATACAATGAGCAGTTCTTC. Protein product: CATSEWTSGAKIRYNEQFF.